The rows below give T cell receptor beta chains drawn from one sample of a study of OX40 agonist ivuxolimab in advanced cancers. Repertoires were generated with immunoSEQ multiplex PCR, while TCRdb's copy carries only in-frame clones and drops some. The sample consists of roughly 23,000 clones, approximately 80% of them appearing once. The sample was CD4+ or CD8+ T cells sorted from blood, taken in a trial of the OX40 agonist ivuxolimab. All receptors come from an adult with an advanced solid tumor such as melanoma, head and neck, liver or kidney cancer. Both conserved end residues are part of each CDR3. D genes are given only for firm matches. Clone size appears in some rows only: once, few, many, or a class for an expanded clone.

D: TRBD1
V: TRBV7-2
length: 15
J: TRBJ2-1
size: -
DNA: TGTGCCAGCAGCCCATCCGGGACAGGATACAATGAGCAGTTCTTC
CDR3: CASSPSGTGYNEQFF

D: -
V: TRBV5-8
length: 14
J: TRBJ2-7
size: few
DNA: TGTGCCAGCAGCTTGCAGGGCGCAATTTACGAGCAGTACTTC
CDR3: CASSLQGAIYEQYF

D: TRBD2
V: TRBV2
length: 15
J: TRBJ2-7
size: -
DNA: TGTGCCAGCAGTGAAGCGAGCGGGGGATACTACGAGCAGTACTTC
CDR3: CASSEASGGYYEQYF

D: -
V: TRBV9
length: 14
J: TRBJ2-1
size: -
DNA: TGTGCCAGCAGCACCGGGGACCTCTGGGATGAGCAGTTCTTC
CDR3: CASSTGDLWDEQFF

D: -
V: TRBV5-4
length: 15
J: TRBJ2-7
size: -
DNA: TGTGCCAGCAGCCCCCGGTCGTCGACCTTCTACGAGCAGTACTTC
CDR3: CASSPRSSTFYEQYF

D: -
V: TRBV29-1
length: 14
J: TRBJ1-5
size: -
DNA: TGCAGCGTCCCGGGACCCTATTCGGATCAGCCCCAGCATTTT
CDR3: CSVPGPYSDQPQHF

D: -
V: TRBV7-9
length: 16
J: TRBJ2-5
size: medium-sized
DNA: TGTGCCAGCAGCTTAATGTCTGTGTCGGCCTCAGAGACCCAGTACTTC
CDR3: CASSLMSVSASETQYF

D: -
V: TRBV2
length: 12
J: TRBJ2-1
size: -
DNA: TGTGCCAGCATCGGGGGTGGTAATGAGCAGTTCTTC
CDR3: CASIGGGNEQFF

D: -
V: TRBV13
length: 14
J: TRBJ2-5
size: -
DNA: TGTGCCAGCAGCTTATCGCAGGGTCAAGAGACCCAGTACTTC
CDR3: CASSLSQGQETQYF

D: TRBD1
V: TRBV27
length: 16
J: TRBJ2-1
size: -
DNA: TGTGCCAGCAGTCGTTCCCGGGACAGGGTGTACAATGAGCAGTTCTTC
CDR3: CASSRSRDRVYNEQFF

D: -
V: TRBV4-3
length: 15
J: TRBJ1-1
size: -
DNA: TGCGCCAGCAGCCAAGTTCCAATGTGGAACACTGAAGCTTTCTTT
CDR3: CASSQVPMWNTEAFF

D: -
V: TRBV5-6
length: 14
J: TRBJ2-7
size: once
DNA: TGTGCCAGCAGCTTGGGACAGGCCTTCTACGAGCAGTACTTC
CDR3: CASSLGQAFYEQYF

D: -
V: TRBV4-1
length: 15
J: TRBJ2-7
size: once
DNA: TGCGCCAGCAGCCAAGACGGGTCAGCCACCTACGAGCAGTACTTC
CDR3: CASSQDGSATYEQYF

D: TRBD1
V: TRBV7-8
length: 16
J: TRBJ2-7
size: -
DNA: TGTGCCAGCAGCTTAGGTGGGGACAGGGGTTTAGGAGAGCAGTACTTC
CDR3: CASSLGGDRGLGEQYF

D: TRBD1
V: TRBV7-6
length: 15
J: TRBJ1-1
size: -
DNA: TGTGCCAGCAGCTTAGCGACAGGGGGAAACACTGAAGCTTTCTTT
CDR3: CASSLATGGNTEAFF

D: TRBD1
V: TRBV9
length: 15
J: TRBJ1-1
size: -
DNA: TGTGCCAGCAGCGACTCAGGGGGCGGTGAAAGGTCGGCTTTCTTT
CDR3: CASSDSGGGERSAFF

D: -
V: TRBV7-6
length: 16
J: TRBJ2-6
size: -
DNA: TGTGCCAGCAGTAGAGACAGCTACTCTGGGGCCAACGTCCTGACTTTC
CDR3: CASSRDSYSGANVLTF

D: -
V: TRBV6-4
length: 15
J: TRBJ2-1
size: -
DNA: TGTGCCAGCAGTGACCTCCCGGGGGACCCCAATGAGCAGTTCTTC
CDR3: CASSDLPGDPNEQFF

D: TRBD2
V: TRBV25-1
length: 16
J: TRBJ2-1
size: once
DNA: TGTGCCAGCAGTCCACGGAGAATAGCGGGAGAGTTGGAGCAGTTCTTC
CDR3: CASSPRRIAGELEQFF

D: TRBD1
V: TRBV7-9
length: 14
J: TRBJ1-1
size: -
DNA: TGTGCCAGCAGTTCAACAGGGGGCGGCACTGAAGCTTTCTTT
CDR3: CASSSTGGGTEAFF

D: TRBD1
V: TRBV4-3
length: 15
J: TRBJ1-1
size: -
DNA: TGCGCCAGCAGCCAAGCCCAGGGGGCGGGAACTGAAGCTTTCTTT
CDR3: CASSQAQGAGTEAFF

D: -
V: TRBV5-8
length: 10
J: TRBJ2-7
size: -
DNA: TGTGCCAGCAGCGCCTACGAGCAGTACTTC
CDR3: CASSAYEQYF

D: -
V: TRBV15
length: 13
J: TRBJ1-5
size: once
DNA: TGTGCCACCAAGGGGCAGGGGAATCAGCCCCAGCATTTT
CDR3: CATKGQGNQPQHF

D: -
V: TRBV2
length: 15
J: TRBJ1-6
size: few
DNA: TGTGCCAGCAGTGAACTCGTATGGTATAATTCACCCCTCCACTTT
CDR3: CASSELVWYNSPLHF

D: -
V: TRBV9
length: 12
J: TRBJ1-4
size: few
DNA: TGTGCCAGCAGAGGGACGGGTGAAAAACTGTTTTTT
CDR3: CASRGTGEKLFF

D: -
V: TRBV10-3
length: 14
J: TRBJ1-1
size: -
DNA: TGTGCCATCAGTGAAGAGGAGATGAACACTGAAGCTTTCTTT
CDR3: CAISEEEMNTEAFF

D: TRBD2
V: TRBV9
length: 16
J: TRBJ2-1
size: -
DNA: TGTGCCAGCAGCCCTTGGACTAGCGGGGTATACAATGAGCAGTTCTTC
CDR3: CASSPWTSGVYNEQFF

D: -
V: TRBV25-1
length: 14
J: TRBJ2-1
size: few
DNA: TGTGCCAGCAGTGAAACCGGGGGGCTGGATGAGCAGTTCTTC
CDR3: CASSETGGLDEQFF

D: -
V: TRBV27
length: 16
J: TRBJ2-2
size: -
DNA: TGTGCCAGCAGTGCACCTAGTTTCTCGAACACCGGGGAGCTGTTTTTT
CDR3: CASSAPSFSNTGELFF

D: TRBD1
V: TRBV27
length: 15
J: TRBJ1-1
size: medium-sized
DNA: TGTGCCAGCAGTCTCTCCGGGACAGGGAACACTGAAGCTTTCTTT
CDR3: CASSLSGTGNTEAFF

D: -
V: TRBV6-1
length: 14
J: TRBJ1-1
size: -
DNA: TGTGCCAGCGGCGGGACAATTCTGATCACTGAAGCTTTCTTT
CDR3: CASGGTILITEAFF

D: -
V: TRBV27
length: 14
J: TRBJ1-3
size: -
DNA: TGTGCCAGCAGTTCCTTCGGCTCTGGAAACACCATATATTTT
CDR3: CASSSFGSGNTIYF

D: TRBD2
V: TRBV6-6
length: 15
J: TRBJ2-3
size: -
DNA: TGTGCCAGCAGAGATGGCGGGGGGTTCACAGATACGCAGTATTTT
CDR3: CASRDGGGFTDTQYF

D: -
V: TRBV19
length: 15
J: TRBJ1-3
size: -
DNA: TGTGCCAGTAGTATAATGATCTTCTCTGGAAACACCATATATTTT
CDR3: CASSIMIFSGNTIYF

D: TRBD1
V: TRBV28
length: 18
J: TRBJ2-7
size: -
DNA: TGTGCCAGCAGTTCGCGGACAGGGGAGACGGTGTTAGACTACGAGCAGTACTTC
CDR3: CASSSRTGETVLDYEQYF

D: TRBD1
V: TRBV11-2
length: 14
J: TRBJ2-7
size: -
DNA: TGTGCCAGCAGCATTTGGTGGACAGGTCTTGAGCAGTACTTC
CDR3: CASSIWWTGLEQYF

D: -
V: TRBV5-1
length: 17
J: TRBJ2-1
size: -
DNA: TGCGCCAGCAGTCGGGCGACCGGGACTCACTCCTACAATGAGCAGTTCTTC
CDR3: CASSRATGTHSYNEQFF

D: -
V: TRBV18
length: 16
J: TRBJ2-5
size: -
DNA: TGTGCCAGCTCACCGGCAGGAACCCCAAGTGAAGAGACCCAGTACTTC
CDR3: CASSPAGTPSEETQYF

D: -
V: TRBV7-3
length: 15
J: TRBJ2-5
size: -
DNA: TGTGCCAGCAGCCCGCGGACGGACGGCGGAGGGACCCAGTACTTC
CDR3: CASSPRTDGGGTQYF

D: TRBD2
V: TRBV7-3
length: 15
J: TRBJ2-1
size: few
DNA: TGTGCCAGCAGCCTATGGGCTAGCGGAGACAATGAGCAGTTCTTC
CDR3: CASSLWASGDNEQFF

D: TRBD1
V: TRBV4-1
length: 15
J: TRBJ2-1
size: -
DNA: TGCGCCAGCAGCCAGTGGACAGGGTCTGACAATGAGCAGTTCTTC
CDR3: CASSQWTGSDNEQFF

D: -
V: TRBV6-1
length: 13
J: TRBJ2-1
size: -
DNA: TGTGCCAGCAGCCACACCCTGGTCAATGAGCAGTTCTTC
CDR3: CASSHTLVNEQFF

D: TRBD1
V: TRBV9
length: 17
J: TRBJ2-7
size: -
DNA: TGTGCCAGCAGCCACCGTGGGACAGGGGAGGGCGCCTACGAGCAGTACTTC
CDR3: CASSHRGTGEGAYEQYF

D: -
V: TRBV9
length: 13
J: TRBJ2-7
size: -
DNA: TGTGCCAGCAGCCCCTGGGGGGGCGACGAGCAGTACTTC
CDR3: CASSPWGGDEQYF

D: -
V: TRBV10-3
length: 14
J: TRBJ1-3
size: -
DNA: TGTGCCATCAGTGAGGCAGGTTCTGGAAACACCATATATTTT
CDR3: CAISEAGSGNTIYF

D: TRBD1
V: TRBV27
length: 15
J: TRBJ2-5
size: -
DNA: TGTGCCAGCAGCCGTATCGAGGGGGCGTCAGAGACCCAGTACTTC
CDR3: CASSRIEGASETQYF

D: TRBD2
V: TRBV4-2
length: 16
J: TRBJ2-7
size: -
DNA: TGTGCCAGCAGCCAAGATCGATCTAGCGGGACCTACGAGCAGTACTTC
CDR3: CASSQDRSSGTYEQYF

D: -
V: TRBV28
length: 17
J: TRBJ2-3
size: -
DNA: TGTGCCAGCAGAACCTCGAGGGGGACAATCCGAATAGATACGCAGTATTTT
CDR3: CASRTSRGTIRIDTQYF

D: -
V: TRBV27
length: 15
J: TRBJ1-1
size: -
DNA: TGTGCCAGCAGCCTTACCGGGACGGCGAACACTGAAGCTTTCTTT
CDR3: CASSLTGTANTEAFF

D: -
V: TRBV6-7
length: 14
J: TRBJ2-5
size: -
DNA: TGTGCCAGCAGGGCACAGGGATTAGGGGAGACCCAGTACTTC
CDR3: CASRAQGLGETQYF

D: TRBD1
V: TRBV9
length: 15
J: TRBJ2-5
size: once
DNA: TGTGCCAGCAGGAGGGGGCCGGTCGGGGAAGAGACCCAGTACTTC
CDR3: CASRRGPVGEETQYF

D: -
V: TRBV4-2
length: 16
J: TRBJ1-5
size: -
DNA: TGTGCCAGCAGCCAAGATAAGGGGGTGGGGGAGCAGCCCCAGCATTTT
CDR3: CASSQDKGVGEQPQHF

D: TRBD2
V: TRBV9
length: 19
J: TRBJ2-1
size: -
DNA: TGTGCCAGCAGCGCTCCGGGACTAGCGGGAGATTTTTCCTACAATGAGCAGTTCTTC
CDR3: CASSAPGLAGDFSYNEQFF

D: -
V: TRBV9
length: 13
J: TRBJ2-5
size: -
DNA: TGTGCCAGCAGCGTAGGACCTTTTGAGACCCAGTACTTC
CDR3: CASSVGPFETQYF

D: -
V: TRBV21-1
length: 18
J: TRBJ1-5
size: few
DNA: TGTGCCAGCAAGACGGGGGACAGGGGGCGTATAGTTTGTCAGCCCCAGCATTTT
CDR3: CASKTGDRGRIVCQPQHF

D: TRBD1
V: TRBV18
length: 19
J: TRBJ2-1
size: -
DNA: TGTGCCAGCTCACCTCTGGACAGGGGGCAGCGAGAGCGTCAAAATGAGCAGTTCTTC
CDR3: CASSPLDRGQRERQNEQFF

D: TRBD1
V: TRBV7-2
length: 13
J: TRBJ1-2
size: -
DNA: TGTGCCAGCAGCCCCGGGACAGCATATGGCTACACCTTC
CDR3: CASSPGTAYGYTF